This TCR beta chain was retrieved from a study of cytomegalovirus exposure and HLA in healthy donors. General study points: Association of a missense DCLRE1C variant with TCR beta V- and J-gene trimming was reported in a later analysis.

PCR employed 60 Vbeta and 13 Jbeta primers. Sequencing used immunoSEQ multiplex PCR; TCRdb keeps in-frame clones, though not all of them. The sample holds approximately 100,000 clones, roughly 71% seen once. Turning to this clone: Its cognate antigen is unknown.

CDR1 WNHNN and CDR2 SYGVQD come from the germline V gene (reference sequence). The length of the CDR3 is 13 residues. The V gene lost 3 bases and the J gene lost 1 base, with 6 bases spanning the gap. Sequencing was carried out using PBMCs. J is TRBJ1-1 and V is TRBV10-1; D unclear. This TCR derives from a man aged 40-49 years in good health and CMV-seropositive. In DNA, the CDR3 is TGCGCCAGCAGTGATAGCGGGAACACTGAAGCTTTCTTT. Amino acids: CASSDSGNTEAFF.